Each of the 25 T cell receptor beta chains below was sequenced from the same sample in a study of CD8 T cells in Susac syndrome. Random hexamers primed reverse transcription of roughly 0.5 to 1 ug RNA. TCRdb recomputed calls from the immunoSEQ multiplex PCR reads with MiXCR, one row per CDR3 protein. The sample comprises some 220,000 distinct CDR3 sequences, nearly 97% of which are singletons, and 0.095% rests with the top ten. Sequences were obtained from CD4+ T cells from PBMCs. These receptors all stem from a human donor with multiple sclerosis.

Points on this clonotype: Germline and junction disagree at one end, which may indicate a read error. The chain employs TRBV2 and TRBJ1-4; D is unclear. The CDR3 has 13 residues. Germline V CDR1 and CDR2: SNHLY, FYNNEI. CDR3 sequence reads: CASSEARAPQVFF. As DNA, the CDR3 is TGTGCCAGCAGCGAAGCGCGGGCACCTCAAGTGTTTTTT. The variable domain in full, with the rest retrieved from reference TRBV2 and TRBJ1-4, is EPEVTQTPSHQVTQMGQEVILRCVPISNHLYFYWYRQILGQKVEFLVSFYNNEISEKSEIFDDQFSVERPDGSNFTLKIRSTKLEDSAMYFCASSEARAPQVFFGSGTQLSVL.

The V call is TRBV3-1, the J call TRBJ2-1, with 9 bases that match TRBD1. Trimming took 2 bases from V and 8 from J; bases not matched to a gene: 16. The length of the CDR3 is 18 residues. Germline V gives CDR1 LGHDT, CDR2 YNNKEL (reference sequence). The CDR3 here is CASSQIGEAGTGFYEQFF. DNA for the CDR3: TGTGCCAGCAGCCAAATCGGAGAAGCCGGGACAGGGTTTTATGAGCAGTTCTTC.

This clonotype was detected only once. The rearrangement joins TRBV7-2 to TRBJ2-1, with 7 bases identical to TRBD2. Unmatched junction bases numbered 15, after V lost 6 bases and J lost 13 bases. CDR3 length: 14 residues. Germline V gene lookup returns CDR1 SGHTA and CDR2 FQGNSA. The CDR3: CASSLREGDWGQFF. DNA of the CDR3: TGTGCCAGCAGTTTGAGGGAGGGCGATTGGGGTCAGTTCTTC.

J is TRBJ1-2 and V is TRBV5-4; 8 bases are a match to TRBD1. After removal of 0 bases from V and 3 bases from J, the junction contained 1 base not matched to a gene. Germline V gene data show CDR1 as SGHNT and CDR2 as YYREEE (reference sequence). The CDR3 runs 14 residues. CDR3 bases: TGTGCCAGCAGCTTGGTGGGACAGGACTATGGCTACACCTTC. This sequence encodes CASSLVGQDYGYTF.

The chain carries TRBV20-1 and TRBJ2-5, with D perhaps matching TRBD1 (5 bases). V shed 0 bases and J shed 7 bases, with 12 bases lying between them. The CDR3 runs 13 residues. Germline assignment: CDR1 DFQATT and CDR2 SNEGSKA (reference sequence). CDR3 bases: TGCAGTGCTAGAGAGGGGCCAGCTTGGACCCAGTACTTC. Protein product: CSAREGPAWTQYF.

This clonotype was seen only once. The rearrangement links TRBV30 to TRBJ2-7; TRBD1 matches at 8 bases. Germline V lookup: CDR1 GTSNPN, CDR2 SVGIG (reference sequence). The CDR3 has 12 residues. The trim removed 4 bases at V and 7 bases at J, leaving 6 bases unmatched. The CDR3: CAWKAGGHEQYF. In nucleotides, the CDR3 is TGTGCCTGGAAGGCAGGGGGCCATGAGCAGTACTTC.

The chain is built from TRBV20-1 and TRBJ2-7; D may be TRBD1 (5 bases). Looked up from germline, CDR1 is DFQATT and CDR2 is SNEGSKA (reference sequence). The V gene lost 5 bases and the J gene lost 5 bases, with 10 bases spanning the gap. CDR3 size: 11 residues. CDR3 in DNA: TGCAGTGCTCCGTCAGGGAACGAGCAGTACTTC. It yields the protein CSAPSGNEQYF.

The chain employs TRBV27 and TRBJ1-2; 9 nucleotides align to TRBD1. The CDR3 sequence is 14 residues long. CDR1 MNHEY and CDR2 SMNVEV come from the germline V gene (reference sequence). The V segment lost 6 bases and the J segment 2 bases; nucleotides outside the gene matches: 4. The CDR3 DNA reads as TGTGCCAGCAGGAGACAGGGGGAGAACTATGGCTACACCTTC. It encodes CASRRQGENYGYTF.

V is TRBV27 and J is TRBJ1-2; no clear D. The CDR3 sequence is 12 residues long. Per germline, CDR1 MNHEY and CDR2 SMNVEV (reference sequence). Trimming took off 0 bases at V and 6 bases at J, with 5 bases between the two ends. CDR3 region: CASSLSGNGYTF. The CDR3 DNA sequence: TGTGCCAGCAGTTTATCGGGTAATGGCTACACCTTC.

The chain recombines TRBV29-1 with TRBJ1-1; D unclear. There are 12 residues in the CDR3. Per germline, CDR1 SQVTM and CDR2 ANQGSEA. With 7 bases removed from V and 4 bases from J, the gap between germline ends came to 13 bases. The CDR3 here is CSGHEEGTEAFF. The CDR3 nucleotides read TGCAGCGGTCATGAGGAGGGCACTGAAGCTTTCTTT.

The chain links TRBV2 to TRBJ2-1; unclear D gene. This CDR3 region has 12 residues. The V gene's germline CDR1 is SNHLY and CDR2 FYNNEI. The ends were cut back, 8 bases at V and 8 bases at J, with 13 bases in the middle. The CDR3 bases are TGTGCCAGCTCTTTAGAAGTCGATGAGCAGTTCTTC. It specifies CASSLEVDEQFF. Full variable domain (remainder filled in from reference TRBV2 and TRBJ2-1): EPEVTQTPSHQVTQMGQEVILRCVPISNHLYFYWYRQILGQKVEFLVSFYNNEISEKSEIFDDQFSVERPDGSNFTLKIRSTKLEDSAMYFCASSLEVDEQFFGPGTRLTVL.

The V call is TRBV12-3 or TRBV12-4, the J call TRBJ2-3; TRBD2 might be the D (6 bases). This CDR3 contains 15 residues. Trimming shortened V by 6 bases and J by 0 bases, and 13 bases separated the two germline ends. The CDR3: CASSLGLTSTDTQYF. CDR3 nucleotides: TGTGCCAGCAGCCTGGGACTGACTAGCACAGATACGCAGTATTTT.

The genes are TRBV18 and TRBJ1-1, with D unclear. The CDR3 totals 13 residues. CDR1 is KGHSH and CDR2 is LQKENI in the germline V gene. With 3 bases removed from V and 5 bases from J, the gap between germline ends came to 10 bases. The CDR3 loop reads CASSPPGRTEAFF. The CDR3 DNA is TGTGCCAGCTCACCCCCCGGGAGGACTGAAGCTTTCTTT.

V is TRBV20-1 and J is TRBJ2-1; D is possibly TRBD2 (6 bases). This CDR3 is built from 12 residues. Germline CDR1 reads DFQATT; CDR2 reads SNEGSKA (reference sequence). The CDR3: CKLGRDLGQQFF. CDR3 DNA sequence: TGCAAGCTTGGGCGGGACCTTGGGCAGCAGTTCTTC.

V and J are TRBV29-1 and TRBJ2-1, with 8 bases fitting TRBD2. With V trimmed by 6 bases and J by 8 bases, 18 bases remained unmatched. CDR3 length: 16 residues. In germline, CDR1 is SQVTM, CDR2 ANQGSEA. The CDR3 bases are TGCAGCGTCCATCCTGAAGGACTAGCCGCCGTCTATGAGCAGTTCTTC. Translation: CSVHPEGLAAVYEQFF.

The chain has TRBV29-1 and TRBJ2-4; 8 bases match TRBD2. This CDR3 comprises 15 residues. CDR1 SQVTM and CDR2 ANQGSEA come from the germline V gene. The V segment lost 6 bases and the J segment 3 bases; nucleotides outside the gene matches: 10. The CDR3 nucleotides read TGCAGCGTCACATTGACCGGGACTAGCAAAAACATTCAGTACTTC. This gives the protein CSVTLTGTSKNIQYF. Supplemented by reference TRBV29-1 and TRBJ2-4, the full variable domain reads SAVISQKPSRDICQRGTSLTIQCQVDSQVTMMFWYRQQPGQSLTLIATANQGSEATYESGFVIDKFPISRPNLTFSTLTVSNMSPEDSSIYLCSVTLTGTSKNIQYFGAGTRLSVL.

The chain employs TRBV29-1 and TRBJ2-5; either TRBD1 or TRBD2 may supply D (5 bases each). CDR1 is SQVTM, CDR2 ANQGSEA, per germline. The CDR3 is made up of 14 amino acids. V dropped 4 bases and J dropped 7 bases, with 19 bases sitting between them. CDR3 in amino acids: CSVVWMGRDGTQYF. The CDR3 DNA is TGCAGCGTTGTATGGATGGGACGGGATGGGACCCAGTACTTC.

The rearrangement links TRBV5-4 to TRBJ1-2, with D possibly matching TRBD1 (5 bases). CDR1 SGHNT and CDR2 YYREEE come from the germline V gene (reference sequence). The CDR3 sequence is 13 residues long. Trimming removed 4 bases at V and 7 bases at J, with 14 bases between. CDR3 DNA: TGTGCCAGCAGCCGCCGGGGCGACTCTGGCTACACCTTC. Encoded protein: CASSRRGDSGYTF.

V usage is TRBV7-8 and J usage is TRBJ2-5; tentatively, D is TRBD1 or TRBD2 (5 bases each). Per the germline V gene, CDR1 is SGHVS and CDR2 is FQNEAQ. The CDR3 contains 14 residues. V dropped 5 bases and J dropped 5 bases, with 15 bases sitting between them. CDR3 sequence: CASSPGRAVETQYF. The CDR3 coding sequence is TGTGCCAGCAGCCCGGGACGGGCAGTGGAGACCCAGTACTTC.

The chain has TRBV24-1 and TRBJ2-5; TRBD2 aligns across 8 bases. CDR3 size: 14 residues. The germline CDR1 and CDR2 sequences are KGHDR and SFDVKD. With V trimmed by 6 bases and J by 2 bases, 4 bases remained unmatched. The CDR3 DNA reads TGTGCCACCAGTCAAGCGGGAGCTCAAGAGACCCAGTACTTC. Its protein product is CATSQAGAQETQYF.

The rearrangement uses TRBV20-1 and TRBJ2-1, with 16 bases identical to TRBD2. J was trimmed by 1 base and V by 5 bases; bases with no gene match: 2. The CDR3 consists of 16 residues. The germline gives CDR1 DFQATT, CDR2 SNEGSKA (reference sequence). CDR3 sequence: CSAGTSGRGSYNEQFF. CDR3 coding DNA: TGCAGTGCTGGGACTAGCGGGAGGGGTTCCTACAATGAGCAGTTCTTC.

The CDR3 coding sequence is TGTGCCAGCAGTTTAAACGGGGGCACAGATACGCAGTATTTT. Amino acid sequence: CASSLNGGTDTQYF. V is TRBV12-3 or TRBV12-4 and J is TRBJ2-3, with D possibly being TRBD2 (5 bases). The V end lost 2 bases, the J end lost 1 base, and 7 bases lay between the germline ends. CDR3 length equals 14 residues.

J is TRBJ2-6 and V is TRBV20-1; D might be TRBD1 (5 bases). CDR1 and CDR2 (germline): DFQATT, SNEGSKA (reference sequence). The CDR3 consists of 13 residues. Trimming shortened V by 6 bases and J by 4 bases, and 10 bases separated the two germline ends. Here the CDR3 reads CSARVGGANVLTF. CDR3 bases: TGCAGTGCCAGGGTAGGCGGGGCCAACGTCCTGACTTTC.

The chain is built from TRBV2 and TRBJ2-3; D may be TRBD2 (5 bases). Trimming took off 7 bases at V and 0 bases at J, with 14 bases between the two ends. The CDR3 is 15 amino acids. Germline V CDR1 and CDR2: SNHLY, FYNNEI. CDR3 residues: CASIPLRTSTDTQYF. CDR3 coding DNA: TGTGCCAGCATTCCCCTGAGGACTAGCACAGATACGCAGTATTTT.

CDR3 nucleotides: TGCAGCGTTGTGCAGGGGGGCAGCACCGGGGAGCTGTTTTTT. It codes for CSVVQGGSTGELFF. V usage is TRBV29-1 and J usage is TRBJ2-2; maybe TRBD1 (7 bases). There are 14 residues in the CDR3. V was shortened by 4 bases and J by 4 bases, with 13 bases between the two germline ends. Germline lookup yields CDR1 SQVTM and CDR2 ANQGSEA.